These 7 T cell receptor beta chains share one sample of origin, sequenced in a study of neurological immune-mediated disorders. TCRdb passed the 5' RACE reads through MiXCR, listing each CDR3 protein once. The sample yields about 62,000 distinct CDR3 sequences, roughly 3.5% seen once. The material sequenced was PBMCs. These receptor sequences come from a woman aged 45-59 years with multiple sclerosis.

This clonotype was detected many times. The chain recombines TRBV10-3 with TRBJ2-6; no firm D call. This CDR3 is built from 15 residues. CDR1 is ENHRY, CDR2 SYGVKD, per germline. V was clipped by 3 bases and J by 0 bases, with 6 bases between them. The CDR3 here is CAISDPISGANVLTF. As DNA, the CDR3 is TGTGCCATCAGTGACCCGATCTCTGGGGCCAACGTCCTGACTTTC.

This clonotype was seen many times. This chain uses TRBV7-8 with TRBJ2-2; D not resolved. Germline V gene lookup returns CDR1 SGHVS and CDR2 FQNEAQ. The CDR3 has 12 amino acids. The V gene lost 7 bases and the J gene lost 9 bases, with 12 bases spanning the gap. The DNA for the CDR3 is TGTGCCAGCACCCATGGGTCCAGGGAGCTGTTTTTT. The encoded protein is CASTHGSRELFF.

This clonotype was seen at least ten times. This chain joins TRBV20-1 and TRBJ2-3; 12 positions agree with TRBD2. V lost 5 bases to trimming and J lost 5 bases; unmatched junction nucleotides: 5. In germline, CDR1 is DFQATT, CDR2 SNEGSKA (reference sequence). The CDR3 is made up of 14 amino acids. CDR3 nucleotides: TGCAGTGCTTTAACGACTAGCGGGAGAGATACGCAGTATTTT. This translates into CSALTTSGRDTQYF.

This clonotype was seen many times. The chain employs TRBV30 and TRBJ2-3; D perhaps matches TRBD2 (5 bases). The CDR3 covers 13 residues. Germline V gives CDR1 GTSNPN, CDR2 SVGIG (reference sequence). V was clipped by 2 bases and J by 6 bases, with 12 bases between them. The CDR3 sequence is CAWSHGKGDTQYF. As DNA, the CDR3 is TGTGCCTGGAGTCACGGGAAAGGGGATACGCAGTATTTT. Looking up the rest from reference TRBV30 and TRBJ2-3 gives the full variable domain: SQTIHQWPATLVQPVGSPLSLECTVEGTSNPNLYWYRQAAGRGLQLLFYSVGIGQISSEVPQNLSASRPQDRQFILSSKKLLLSDSGFYLCAWSHGKGDTQYFGPGTRLTVL.

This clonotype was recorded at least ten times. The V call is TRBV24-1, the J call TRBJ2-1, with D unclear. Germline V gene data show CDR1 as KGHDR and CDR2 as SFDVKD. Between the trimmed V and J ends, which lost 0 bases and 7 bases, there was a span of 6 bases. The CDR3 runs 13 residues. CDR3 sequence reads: CATSDLMGNEQFF. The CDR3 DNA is TGTGCCACCAGTGATTTGATGGGAAATGAGCAGTTCTTC.

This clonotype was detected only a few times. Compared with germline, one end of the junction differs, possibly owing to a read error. The CDR3 DNA reads TGCGCCAGCAGCGCGGGACAGGGGAGTGGTTCACCCCTCAACTTT. Translating gives CASSAGQGSGSPLNF. The chain couples TRBV4-3 to TRBJ1-6; 10 bases map to TRBD1. The germline gives CDR1 LGHNA, CDR2 YSLEER. The CDR3 is 15 residues long.

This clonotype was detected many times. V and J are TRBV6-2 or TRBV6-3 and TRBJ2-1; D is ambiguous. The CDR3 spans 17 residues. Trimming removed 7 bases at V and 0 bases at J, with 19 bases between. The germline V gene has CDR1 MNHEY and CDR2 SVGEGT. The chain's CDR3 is CASTLIYGDISYNEQFF. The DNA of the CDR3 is TGTGCCAGCACTCTAATTTACGGCGACATCTCCTACAATGAGCAGTTCTTC.